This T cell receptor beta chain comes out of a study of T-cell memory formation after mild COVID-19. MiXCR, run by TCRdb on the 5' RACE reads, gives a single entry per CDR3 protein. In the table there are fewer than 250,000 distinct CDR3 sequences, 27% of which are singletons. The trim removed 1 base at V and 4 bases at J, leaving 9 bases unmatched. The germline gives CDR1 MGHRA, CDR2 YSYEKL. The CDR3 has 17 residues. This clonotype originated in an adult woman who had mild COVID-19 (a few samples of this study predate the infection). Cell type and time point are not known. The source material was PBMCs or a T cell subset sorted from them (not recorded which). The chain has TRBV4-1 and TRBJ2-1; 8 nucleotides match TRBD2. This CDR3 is CASSQGRPSGSYNEQFF. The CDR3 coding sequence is TGCGCCAGCAGCCAAGGAAGGCCTAGCGGGTCGTACAATGAGCAGTTCTTC.